This T cell receptor beta chain emerged from a study of blood T cells in healthy people across ages. Study at large: Using template switching, researchers captured about one barcoded beta molecule for each two T cells. Study-wide results and caveats: Strong correlation linked observed beta diversity and percent naive T cells. Since the PBMCs were unsorted, naive and antigen-experienced cells could not be conclusively compared.

This clonotype came up a few times. Its antigen is undetermined. Germline V gene sequence: CDR1 SGHRS, CDR2 YFSETQ. The CDR3 has 14 residues. The V and J ends lost 4 bases and 6 bases, in that order; junction bases with no gene match: 6. Combining a sample-barcoded 5' primer with a J-beta primer mix, a second PCR ran for 7 to 11 cycles. TCRdb re-called the 5' RACE reads with MiXCR, one entry per CDR3 protein. The data show under 2,000,000 distinct CDR3 sequences, about 50% seen once. The origin of this receptor is a woman in her thirties or forties in good health. The chain links TRBV5-1 to TRBJ2-3; TRBD1 aligns across 9 bases. What was sequenced was blood. In DNA, the CDR3 is TGCGCCAGCAGCACGGGACAGGGATCCGATACGCAGTATTTT. Its translation is CASSTGQGSDTQYF.